This T cell receptor beta chain stems from a study of cytomegalovirus exposure and HLA in healthy donors. The study, taken as a whole, reports: The authors listed around 150 TCR beta chains as cytomegalovirus-associated. Rarity marked most TCR sequences, yet some public TCRs occurred in many donors.

Trimming removed 5 bases at V and 1 base at J, with 19 bases between. There are 16 residues in the CDR3. Per germline, CDR1 SGHRS and CDR2 YFSETQ. As for this clone: Its antigen is still unknown.

The method was immunoSEQ multiplex PCR; TCRdb's version includes in-frame clones alone and lacks a portion of them. The sample holds 55,000 to 75,000 clones, 85% to 95% seen once. This chain uses TRBV5-1 with TRBJ2-7; D may be TRBD1 (5 bases). The sample was PBMCs. The sequence derives from a woman younger than 35 in good health and CMV-seropositive. The CDR3 DNA reads as TGCGCCAGCAGACCTTTGGGTCAGGGCCTGTCCTACGAGCAGTACTTC. Its translation: CASRPLGQGLSYEQYF.